This T cell receptor beta chain was sequenced for a study of cytomegalovirus exposure and HLA in healthy donors. On this clone: Its cognate antigen is unknown.

The CDR3 has 14 residues. Per the germline V gene, CDR1 is SSHAT and CDR2 is FNYEAQ (reference sequence). Study-level findings and limits: Previous analysis showed most TCR beta V segments were productive about 87% or about 30% of the time.

Vbeta (60) and Jbeta (13) primers were used in the PCR. Data came from immunoSEQ multiplex PCR; TCRdb stores just in-frame clones and leaves some out. The table lists under 300,000 clones, about nine tenths of them singletons. The source is a girl aged 2-10 years in good health and CMV-seronegative. The chain combines TRBV7-7 with TRBJ2-2; no reliable D call. Sequencing input: PBMCs. The CDR3 protein is CVSSFEVDTGELFF. In nucleotides, the CDR3 is TGTGTTAGCAGCTTTGAGGTCGACACCGGGGAGCTGTTTTTT.